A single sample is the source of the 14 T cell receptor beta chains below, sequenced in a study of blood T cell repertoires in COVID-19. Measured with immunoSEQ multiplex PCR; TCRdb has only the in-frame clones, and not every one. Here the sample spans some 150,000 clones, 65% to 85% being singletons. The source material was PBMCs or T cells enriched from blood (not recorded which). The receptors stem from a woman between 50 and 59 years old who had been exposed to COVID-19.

CDR3 DNA sequence: TGTGCCAGCAGCTTATCACTCTACAATGAGCAGTTCTTC. Translated: CASSLSLYNEQFF. The chain employs TRBV5-6 and TRBJ2-1; D is uncertain. Germline CDR1 and CDR2: SGHDT and YYEEEE. V dropped 2 bases and J dropped 3 bases, with 6 bases sitting between them. CDR3 length: 13 residues.

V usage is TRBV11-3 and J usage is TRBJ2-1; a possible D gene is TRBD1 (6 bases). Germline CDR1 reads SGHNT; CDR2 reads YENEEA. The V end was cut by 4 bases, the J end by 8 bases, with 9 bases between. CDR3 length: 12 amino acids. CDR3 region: CASSSRTDEQFF. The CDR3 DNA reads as TGTGCCAGCAGCTCCCGGACAGATGAGCAGTTCTTC.

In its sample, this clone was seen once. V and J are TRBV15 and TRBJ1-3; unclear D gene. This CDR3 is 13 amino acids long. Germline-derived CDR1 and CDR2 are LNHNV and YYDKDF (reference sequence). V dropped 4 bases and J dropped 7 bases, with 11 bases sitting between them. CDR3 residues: CATSKTFGNTIYF. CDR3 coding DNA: TGTGCCACCAGCAAAACGTTCGGTAACACCATATATTTT.

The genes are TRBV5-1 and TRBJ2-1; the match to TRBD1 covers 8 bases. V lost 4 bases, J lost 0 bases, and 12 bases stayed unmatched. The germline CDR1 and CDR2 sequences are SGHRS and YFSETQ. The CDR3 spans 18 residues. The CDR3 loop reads CASSLGDRMASSYNEQFF. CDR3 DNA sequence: TGCGCCAGCAGCCTGGGGGACAGGATGGCCAGCTCCTACAATGAGCAGTTCTTC.

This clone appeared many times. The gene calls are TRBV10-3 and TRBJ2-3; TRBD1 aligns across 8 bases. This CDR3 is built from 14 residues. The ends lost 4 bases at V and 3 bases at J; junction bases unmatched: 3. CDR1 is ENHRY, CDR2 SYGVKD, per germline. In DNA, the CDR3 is TGTGCCATCAGTGGGGGACAGGCAACAGATACGCAGTATTTT. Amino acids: CAISGGQATDTQYF.

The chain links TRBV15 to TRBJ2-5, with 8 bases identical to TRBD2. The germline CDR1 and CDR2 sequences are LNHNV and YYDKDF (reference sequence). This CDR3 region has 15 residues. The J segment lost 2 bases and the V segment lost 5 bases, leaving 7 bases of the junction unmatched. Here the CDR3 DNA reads TGTGCCACCAGCCCCTTCGGGGGGGGGCAAGAGACCCAGTACTTC. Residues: CATSPFGGGQETQYF.

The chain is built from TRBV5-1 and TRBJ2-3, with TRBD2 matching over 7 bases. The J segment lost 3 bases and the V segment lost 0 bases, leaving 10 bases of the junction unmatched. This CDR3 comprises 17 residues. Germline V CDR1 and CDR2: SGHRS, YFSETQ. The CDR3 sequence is CASSLGGGGRGTDTQYF. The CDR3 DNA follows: TGCGCCAGCAGCTTGGGCGGTGGCGGGAGAGGGACAGATACGCAGTATTTT.

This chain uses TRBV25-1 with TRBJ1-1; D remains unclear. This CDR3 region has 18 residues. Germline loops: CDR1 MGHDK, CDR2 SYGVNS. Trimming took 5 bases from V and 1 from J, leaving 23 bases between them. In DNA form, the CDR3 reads TGTGCCAGCAGTCCTGGGGTTGCGGGTTTAACTACGAACACTGAAGCTTTCTTT. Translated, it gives CASSPGVAGLTTNTEAFF.

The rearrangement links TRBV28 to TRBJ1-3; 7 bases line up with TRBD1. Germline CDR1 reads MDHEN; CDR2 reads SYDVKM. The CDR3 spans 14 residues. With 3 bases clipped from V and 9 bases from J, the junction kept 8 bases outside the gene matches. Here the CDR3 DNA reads TGTGCCAGCAGTTTGGGACAGACAGGTGCCACCATATATTTT. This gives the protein CASSLGQTGATIYF.

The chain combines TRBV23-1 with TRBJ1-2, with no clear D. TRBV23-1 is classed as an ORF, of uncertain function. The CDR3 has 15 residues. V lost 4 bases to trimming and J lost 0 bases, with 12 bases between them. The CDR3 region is CASSPPKGANYGYTF. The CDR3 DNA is TGCGCCAGCAGTCCCCCAAAGGGAGCTAACTATGGCTACACCTTC.

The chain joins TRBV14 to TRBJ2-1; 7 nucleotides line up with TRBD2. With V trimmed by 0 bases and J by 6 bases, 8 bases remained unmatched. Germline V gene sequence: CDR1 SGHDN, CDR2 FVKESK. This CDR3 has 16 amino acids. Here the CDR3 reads CASSQDSGLPINEQFF. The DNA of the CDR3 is TGTGCCAGCAGCCAAGATTCGGGACTACCGATCAATGAGCAGTTCTTC.

CDR3 bases: TGTGCCAGTAGTAAGGGACAGGGGGCTCAGCCCCAGCATTTT. Protein product: CASSKGQGAQPQHF. V and J are TRBV19 and TRBJ1-5, with 12 bases lining up with TRBD1. V shed 4 bases and J 6 bases; nucleotides not matched to a gene: 1. CDR3 length equals 14 residues. The germline V gene encodes CDR1 LNHDA and CDR2 SQIVND (reference sequence).

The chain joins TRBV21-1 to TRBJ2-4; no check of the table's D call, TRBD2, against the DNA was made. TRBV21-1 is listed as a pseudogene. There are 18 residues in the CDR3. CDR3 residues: CASGRTGTPVYAKNIQYF. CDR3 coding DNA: TGTGCCTCCGGGAGGACGGGGACGCCGGTTTATGCCAAAAACATTCAGTACTTC.

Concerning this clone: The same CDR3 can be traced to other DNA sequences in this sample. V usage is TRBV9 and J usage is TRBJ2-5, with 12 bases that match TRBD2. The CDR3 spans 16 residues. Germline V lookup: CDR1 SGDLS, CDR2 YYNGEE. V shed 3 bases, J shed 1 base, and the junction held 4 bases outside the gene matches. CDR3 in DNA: TGTGCCAGCAGCGCAGGACTAGCGGGGCCCCAAGAGACCCAGTACTTC. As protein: CASSAGLAGPQETQYF. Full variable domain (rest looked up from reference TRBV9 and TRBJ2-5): DSGVTQTPKHLITATGQRVTLRCSPRSGDLSVYWYQQSLDQGLQFLIQYYNGEERAKGNILERFSAQQFPDLHSELNLSSLELGDSALYFCASSAGLAGPQETQYFGPGTRLLVL.